This T cell receptor beta chain was sequenced for a study of shared clonotypes between healthy human individuals. Overall study: The cohort had a couple of women and a few men, ages 18 to 49.

Clones were read by immunoSEQ multiplex PCR, and TCRdb kept only the in-frame ones, dropping some. This table has approximately 1.4 million clones, under 99% appearing once. The source is a man younger than 40 in good health. The sample taken for sequencing was naive CD4+ T cells sorted from blood. Sample subset: CD45RA+ positively selected.

The CDR3 sequence: CSVDAGSLVANIQYF. In DNA, the CDR3 is TGCAGCGTTGACGCAGGGTCTCTGGTGGCAAACATTCAGTACTTC. The chain employs TRBV29-1 and TRBJ2-4; possibly TRBD1 for D (5 bases). Trimming stripped 3 bases from V and 6 bases from J, with 18 bases between. CDR1 and CDR2 (germline): SQVTM, ANQGSEA. This CDR3 spans 15 amino acids.